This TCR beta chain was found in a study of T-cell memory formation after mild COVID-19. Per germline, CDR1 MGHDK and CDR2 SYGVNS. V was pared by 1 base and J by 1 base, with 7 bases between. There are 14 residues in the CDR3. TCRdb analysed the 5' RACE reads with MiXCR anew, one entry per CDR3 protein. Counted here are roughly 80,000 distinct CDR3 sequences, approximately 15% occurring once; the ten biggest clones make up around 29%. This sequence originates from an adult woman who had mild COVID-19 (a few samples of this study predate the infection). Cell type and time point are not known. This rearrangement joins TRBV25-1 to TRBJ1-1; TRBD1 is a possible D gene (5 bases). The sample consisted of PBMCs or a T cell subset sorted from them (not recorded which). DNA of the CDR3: TGTGCCAGCAGTGAATTGACAGCGAACACTGAAGCTTTCTTT. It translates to CASSELTANTEAFF.